This paragraph reports one TCR beta chain. Regarding treatment: randomized to nivolumab then ipilimumab (arm A) or the reverse (arm B). No patient had prior DNA-damaging chemotherapy. Sorted cells were live CD3+CD8+, lacking CD19 and CD56, from PBMCs. The repertoire was sequenced with immunoSEQ multiplex PCR; TCRdb's copy has only in-frame clones and lacks some. Of about 5,700 clones listed, approximately 50% are singletons. The data originate from a study of sequential checkpoint blockade in melanoma. Study-wide background: Arm A got nivolumab then ipilimumab; arm B the reverse, 1:1. Both treatment sequences were followed by maintenance nivolumab.

The germline V gene has CDR1 MNHEY and CDR2 SVGAGI. V lost 2 bases and J lost 3; bases outside the gene matches: 4. The CDR3 spans 15 residues. The receptor's source is a human donor with melanoma. The source material was CD8+ T cells sorted from blood (inferred from file names), sampled from a patient given nivolumab and ipilimumab in sequence. The chain is built from TRBV6-5 and TRBJ1-2; 9 bases are shared with TRBD1. CDR3: CASSYRDRVDYGYTF. DNA of the CDR3: TGTGCCAGCAGTTACCGGGACAGGGTGGACTATGGCTACACCTTC.